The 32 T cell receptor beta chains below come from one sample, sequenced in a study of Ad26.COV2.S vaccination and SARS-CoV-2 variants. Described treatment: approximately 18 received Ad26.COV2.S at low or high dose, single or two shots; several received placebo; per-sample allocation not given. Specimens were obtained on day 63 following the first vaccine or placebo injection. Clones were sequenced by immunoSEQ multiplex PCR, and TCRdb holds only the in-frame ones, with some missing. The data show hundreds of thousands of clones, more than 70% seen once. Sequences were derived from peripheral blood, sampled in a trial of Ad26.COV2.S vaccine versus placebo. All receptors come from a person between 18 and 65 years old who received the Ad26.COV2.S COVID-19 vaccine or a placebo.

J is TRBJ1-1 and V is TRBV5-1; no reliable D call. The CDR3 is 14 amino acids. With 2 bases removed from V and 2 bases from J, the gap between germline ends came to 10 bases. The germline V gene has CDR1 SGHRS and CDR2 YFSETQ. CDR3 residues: CASSFPDGNTEAFF. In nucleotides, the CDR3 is TGCGCCAGCAGCTTCCCGGACGGTAACACTGAAGCTTTCTTT.

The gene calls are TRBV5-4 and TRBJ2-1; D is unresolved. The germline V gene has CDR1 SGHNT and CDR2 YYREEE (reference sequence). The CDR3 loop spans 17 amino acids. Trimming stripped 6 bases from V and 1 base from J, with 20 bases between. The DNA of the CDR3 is TGTGCCAGCACCATAGGCGTCGGCCATGGATCCTACAATGAGCAGTTCTTC. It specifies CASTIGVGHGSYNEQFF.

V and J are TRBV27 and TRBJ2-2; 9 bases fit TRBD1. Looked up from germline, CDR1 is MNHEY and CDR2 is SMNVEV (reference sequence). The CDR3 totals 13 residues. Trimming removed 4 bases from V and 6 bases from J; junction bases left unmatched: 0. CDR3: CASSWTGAGELFF. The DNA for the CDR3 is TGTGCCAGCAGTTGGACAGGGGCCGGGGAGCTGTTTTTT.

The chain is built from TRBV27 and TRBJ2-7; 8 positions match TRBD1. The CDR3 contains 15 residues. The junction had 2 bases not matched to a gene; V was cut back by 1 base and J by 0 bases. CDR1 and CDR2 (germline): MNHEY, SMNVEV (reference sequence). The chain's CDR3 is CASSLLGQDSYEQYF. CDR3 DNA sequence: TGTGCCAGCAGTTTATTGGGACAGGACTCCTACGAGCAGTACTTC.

In DNA form, the CDR3 reads TGTGCCAGCAGCCACCGGACAGGGATTAGCAATCAGCCCCAGCATTTT. Translation gives CASSHRTGISNQPQHF. This chain connects TRBV5-6 to TRBJ1-5; the match to TRBD1 covers 8 bases. The junction had 6 bases not matched to a gene; V was cut back by 4 bases and J by 0 bases. Per germline, CDR1 SGHDT and CDR2 YYEEEE. This CDR3 has 16 amino acids.

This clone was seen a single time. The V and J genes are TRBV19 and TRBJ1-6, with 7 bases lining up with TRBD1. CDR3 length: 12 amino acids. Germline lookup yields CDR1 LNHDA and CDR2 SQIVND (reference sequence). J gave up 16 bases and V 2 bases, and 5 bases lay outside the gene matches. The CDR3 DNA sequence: TGTGCCAGTAGTATATGGGGACAGACGCTCCACTTT. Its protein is CASSIWGQTLHF. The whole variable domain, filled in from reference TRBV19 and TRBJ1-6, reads DGGITQSPKYLFRKEGQNVTLSCEQNLNHDAMYWYRQDPGQGLRLIYYSQIVNDFQKGDIAEGYSVSREKKESFPLTVTSAQKNPTAFYLCASSIWGQTLHFGNGTRLTVT.

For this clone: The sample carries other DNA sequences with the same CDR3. The CDR3 nucleotides are TGTGCCAGCAGTCTCCGACAGAACACTGAAGCTTTCTTT. It encodes CASSLRQNTEAFF. The chain employs TRBV7-9 and TRBJ1-1; D not resolved. The CDR3 covers 13 residues. Looked up from germline, CDR1 is SEHNR and CDR2 is FQNEAQ (reference sequence). V was cut by 6 bases and J by 1 base, with 9 bases left in between.

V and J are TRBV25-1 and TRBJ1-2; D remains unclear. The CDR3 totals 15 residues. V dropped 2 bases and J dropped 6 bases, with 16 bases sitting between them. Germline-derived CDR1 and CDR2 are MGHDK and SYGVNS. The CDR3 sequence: CASSEGGSWSHGYTF. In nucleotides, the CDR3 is TGTGCCAGCAGTGAAGGCGGCAGTTGGAGCCATGGCTACACCTTC.

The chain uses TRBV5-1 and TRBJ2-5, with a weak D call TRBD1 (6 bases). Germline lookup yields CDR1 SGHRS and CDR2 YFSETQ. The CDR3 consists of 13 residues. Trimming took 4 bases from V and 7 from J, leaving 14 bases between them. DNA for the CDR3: TGCGCCAGCAGCACCAACAGGGTTGGGACCCAGTACTTC. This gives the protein CASSTNRVGTQYF. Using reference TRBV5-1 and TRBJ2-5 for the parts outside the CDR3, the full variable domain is KAGVTQTPRYLIKTRGQQVTLSCSPISGHRSVSWYQQTPGQGLQFLFEYFSETQRNKGNFPGRFSGRQFSNSRSEMNVSTLELGDSALYLCASSTNRVGTQYFGPGTRLLVL.

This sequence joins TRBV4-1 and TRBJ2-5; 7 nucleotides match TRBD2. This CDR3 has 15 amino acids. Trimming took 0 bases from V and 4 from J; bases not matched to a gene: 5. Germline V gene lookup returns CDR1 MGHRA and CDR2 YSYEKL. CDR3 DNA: TGCGCCAGCAGCCAAGAACGGCGCGGGGGAGAGACCCAGTACTTC. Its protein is CASSQERRGGETQYF.

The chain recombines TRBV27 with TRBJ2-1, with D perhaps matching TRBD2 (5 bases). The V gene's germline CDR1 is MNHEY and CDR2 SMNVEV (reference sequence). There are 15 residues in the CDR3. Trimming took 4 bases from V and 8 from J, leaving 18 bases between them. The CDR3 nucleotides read TGTGCCAGCAGTTCGCCCCCTAGGACTGGCGATGAGCAGTTCTTC. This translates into CASSSPPRTGDEQFF.

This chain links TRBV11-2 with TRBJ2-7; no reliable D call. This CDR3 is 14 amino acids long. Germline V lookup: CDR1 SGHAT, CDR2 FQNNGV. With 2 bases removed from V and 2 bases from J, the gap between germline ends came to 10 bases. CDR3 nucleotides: TGTGCCAGCAGCTTAAATCACGGTACCTACGAGCAGTACTTC. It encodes CASSLNHGTYEQYF. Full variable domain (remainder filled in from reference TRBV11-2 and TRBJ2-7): EAGVAQSPRYKIIEKRQSVAFWCNPISGHATLYWYQQILGQGPKLLIQFQNNGVVDDSQLPKDRFSAERLKGVDSTLKIQPAKLEDSAVYLCASSLNHGTYEQYFGPGTRLTVT.

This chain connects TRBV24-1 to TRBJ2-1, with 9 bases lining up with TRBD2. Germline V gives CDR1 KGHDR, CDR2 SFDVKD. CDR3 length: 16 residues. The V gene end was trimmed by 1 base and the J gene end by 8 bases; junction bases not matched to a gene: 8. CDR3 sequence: CATSDFRREGRDEQFF. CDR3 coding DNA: TGTGCCACCAGTGATTTCAGGCGGGAGGGCCGGGATGAGCAGTTCTTC.

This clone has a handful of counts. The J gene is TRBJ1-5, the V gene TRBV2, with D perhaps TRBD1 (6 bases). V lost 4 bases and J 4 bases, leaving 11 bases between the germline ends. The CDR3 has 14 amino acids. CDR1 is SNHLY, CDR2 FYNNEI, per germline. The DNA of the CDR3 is TGTGCCAGCAGTGTATACAGGGATAATCAGCCCCAGCATTTT. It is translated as CASSVYRDNQPQHF.

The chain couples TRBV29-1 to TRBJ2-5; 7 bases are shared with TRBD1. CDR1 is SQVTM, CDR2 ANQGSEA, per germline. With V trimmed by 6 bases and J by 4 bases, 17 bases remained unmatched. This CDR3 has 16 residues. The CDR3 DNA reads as TGCAGCGTCCAAAATCGACAGGGCCCAATCGGAGAGACCCAGTACTTC. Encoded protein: CSVQNRQGPIGETQYF. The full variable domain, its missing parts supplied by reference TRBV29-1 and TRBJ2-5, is SAVISQKPSRDICQRGTSLTIQCQVDSQVTMMFWYRQQPGQSLTLIATANQGSEATYESGFVIDKFPISRPNLTFSTLTVSNMSPEDSSIYLCSVQNRQGPIGETQYFGPGTRLLVL.

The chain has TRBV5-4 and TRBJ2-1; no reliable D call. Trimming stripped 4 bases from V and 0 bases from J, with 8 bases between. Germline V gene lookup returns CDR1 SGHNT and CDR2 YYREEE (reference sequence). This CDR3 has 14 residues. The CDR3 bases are TGTGCCAGCAGCACAAGGAGCTCCTACAATGAGCAGTTCTTC. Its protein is CASSTRSSYNEQFF. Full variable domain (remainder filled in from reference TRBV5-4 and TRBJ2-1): ETGVTQSPTHLIKTRGQQVTLRCSSQSGHNTVSWYQQALGQGPQFIFQYYREEENGRGNFPPRFSGLQFPNYSSELNVNALELDDSALYLCASSTRSSYNEQFFGPGTRLTVL.

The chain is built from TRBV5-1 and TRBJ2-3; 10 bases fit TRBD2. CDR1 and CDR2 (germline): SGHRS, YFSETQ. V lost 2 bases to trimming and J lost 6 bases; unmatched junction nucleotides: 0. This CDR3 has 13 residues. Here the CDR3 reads CASSLLAGDTQYF. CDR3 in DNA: TGCGCCAGCAGCTTACTAGCGGGGGATACGCAGTATTTT.

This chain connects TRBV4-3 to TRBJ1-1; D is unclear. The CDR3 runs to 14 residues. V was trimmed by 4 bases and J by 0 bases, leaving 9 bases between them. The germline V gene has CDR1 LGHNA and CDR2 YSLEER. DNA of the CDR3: TGCGCCAGCAGCCCAGGCATCTTGAACACTGAAGCTTTCTTT. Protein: CASSPGILNTEAFF.

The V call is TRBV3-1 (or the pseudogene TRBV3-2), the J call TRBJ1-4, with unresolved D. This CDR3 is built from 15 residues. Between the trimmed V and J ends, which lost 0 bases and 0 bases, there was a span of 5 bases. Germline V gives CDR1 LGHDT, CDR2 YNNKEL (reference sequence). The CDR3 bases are TGTGCCAGCAGCCAAGAATGGTCAACTAATGAAAAACTGTTTTTT. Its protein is CASSQEWSTNEKLFF.

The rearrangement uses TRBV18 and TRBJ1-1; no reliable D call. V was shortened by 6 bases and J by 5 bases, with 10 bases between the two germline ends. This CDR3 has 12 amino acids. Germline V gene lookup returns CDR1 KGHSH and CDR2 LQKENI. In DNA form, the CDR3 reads TGTGCCAGCTCCTCGGCGAGGACTGAAGCTTTCTTT. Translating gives CASSSARTEAFF.

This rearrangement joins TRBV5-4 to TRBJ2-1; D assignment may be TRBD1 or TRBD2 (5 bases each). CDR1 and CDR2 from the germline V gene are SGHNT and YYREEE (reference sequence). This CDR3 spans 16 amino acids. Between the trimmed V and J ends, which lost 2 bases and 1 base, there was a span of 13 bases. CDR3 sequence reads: CASSFPGRTSYNEQFF. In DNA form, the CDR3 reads TGTGCCAGCAGCTTCCCGGGACGGACGTCCTACAATGAGCAGTTCTTC.

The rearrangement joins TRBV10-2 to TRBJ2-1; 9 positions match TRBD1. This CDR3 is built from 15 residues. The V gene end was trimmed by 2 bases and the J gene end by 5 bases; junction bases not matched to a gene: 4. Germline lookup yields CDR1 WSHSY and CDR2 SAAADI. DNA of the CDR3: TGCGCCAGCAGTGAGGGGGACAGGGCCAACAATGAGCAGTTCTTC. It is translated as CASSEGDRANNEQFF.

The CDR3 DNA follows: TGCGCCAGCAGCTTGGGGTCAGGGGAAACCGGGGAGCTGTTTTTT. Translation gives CASSLGSGETGELFF. V is TRBV5-1 and J is TRBJ2-2; D is possibly TRBD1 (6 bases). Germline V gene data show CDR1 as SGHRS and CDR2 as YFSETQ. V gave up 0 bases and J gave up 5 bases, with 11 bases separating them. The CDR3 has 15 residues.

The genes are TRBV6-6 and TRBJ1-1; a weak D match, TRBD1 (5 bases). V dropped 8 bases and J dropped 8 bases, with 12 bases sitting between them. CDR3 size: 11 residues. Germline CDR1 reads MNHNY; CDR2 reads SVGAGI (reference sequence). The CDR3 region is CASPRGEEAFF. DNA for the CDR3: TGTGCCAGCCCACGGGGGGAGGAAGCTTTCTTT.

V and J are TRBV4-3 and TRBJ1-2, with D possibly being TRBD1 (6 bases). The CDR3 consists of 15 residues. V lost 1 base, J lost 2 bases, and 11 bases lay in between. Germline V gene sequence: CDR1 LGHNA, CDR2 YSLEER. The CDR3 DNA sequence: TGCGCCAGCAGCCAAGTGACAGGAGAGAACTATGGCTACACCTTC. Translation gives CASSQVTGENYGYTF.

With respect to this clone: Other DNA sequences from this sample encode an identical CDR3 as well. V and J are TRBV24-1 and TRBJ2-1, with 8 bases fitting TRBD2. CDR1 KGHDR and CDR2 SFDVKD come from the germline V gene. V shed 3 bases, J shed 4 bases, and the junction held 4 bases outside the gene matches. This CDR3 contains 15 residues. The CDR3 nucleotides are TGTGCCACCAGTGATCCCGGGACTAGTTACAATGAGCAGTTCTTC. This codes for CATSDPGTSYNEQFF.

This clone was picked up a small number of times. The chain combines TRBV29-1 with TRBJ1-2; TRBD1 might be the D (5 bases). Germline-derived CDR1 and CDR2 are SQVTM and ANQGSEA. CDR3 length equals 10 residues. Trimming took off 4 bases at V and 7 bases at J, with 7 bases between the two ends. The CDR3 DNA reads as TGCAGCGTTGGAGGGGTTGGCTACACCTTC. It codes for CSVGGVGYTF.

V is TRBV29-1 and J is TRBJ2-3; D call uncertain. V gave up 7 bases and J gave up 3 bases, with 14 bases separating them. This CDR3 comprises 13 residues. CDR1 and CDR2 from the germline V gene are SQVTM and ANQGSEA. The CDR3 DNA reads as TGCAGCGCCCGAGGCCTCGTAACAGATACGCAGTATTTT. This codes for CSARGLVTDTQYF.

CDR3: CASSPDREYGYTF. For the CDR3, the DNA is TGTGCCAGCAGCCCGGACAGGGAATATGGCTACACCTTC. This chain uses TRBV7-2 with TRBJ1-2; 8 positions match TRBD1. Trimming removed 5 bases from V and 5 bases from J; junction bases left unmatched: 4. This CDR3 comprises 13 residues. Germline lookup yields CDR1 SGHTA and CDR2 FQGNSA. Drawing the rest from reference TRBV7-2 and TRBJ1-2, the complete variable domain is GAGVSQSPSNKVTEKGKDVELRCDPISGHTALYWYRQSLGQGLEFLIYFQGNSAPDKSGLPSDRFSAERTGGSVSTLTIQRTQQEDSAVYLCASSPDREYGYTFGSGTRLTVV.

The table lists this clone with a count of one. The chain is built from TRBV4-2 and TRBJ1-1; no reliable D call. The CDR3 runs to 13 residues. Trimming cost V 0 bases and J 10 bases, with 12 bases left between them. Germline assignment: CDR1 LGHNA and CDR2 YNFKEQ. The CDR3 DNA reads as TGTGCCAGCAGCCAAGACAGAACAGTTACAGCTTTCTTT. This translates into CASSQDRTVTAFF.

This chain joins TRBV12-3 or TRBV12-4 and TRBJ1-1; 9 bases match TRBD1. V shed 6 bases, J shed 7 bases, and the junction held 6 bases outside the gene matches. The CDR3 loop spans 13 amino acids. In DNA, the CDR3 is TGTGCCAGCAGGGGGACAGGGCAGCTTGAAGCTTTCTTT. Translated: CASRGTGQLEAFF.

In DNA, the CDR3 is TGTGCCAGCAGTTCAAGACAGGGGACTGAAGCTTTCTTT. This sequence encodes CASSSRQGTEAFF. The V and J genes are TRBV27 and TRBJ1-1; 8 bases align to TRBD1. There are 13 residues in the CDR3. The junction had 3 bases not matched to a gene; V was cut back by 4 bases and J by 5 bases. Germline values: CDR1 MNHEY, CDR2 SMNVEV (reference sequence).